One and the same sample provided the 32 T cell receptor beta chains below, sequenced in a study of spatial heterogeneity in lung cancer. TCRdb reprocessed the 5' RACE reads via MiXCR and lists one record per CDR3 protein. There are around 120,000 distinct CDR3 sequences in the sample; 9.5% to 15% occur only once, and around 16% lies in the top ten. Time point indicated: blood at routine non-recurrence follow-up after resection. Whole RNA obtained from tumor, nontumor lung or frozen PBMC underwent sequencing without sorting. Sequencing was performed on PBMCs, taken at follow-up. These receptors were obtained from a male donor with early-stage non-small cell lung cancer.

This clonotype was observed many times. This sequence joins TRBV27 and TRBJ2-7, with D unclear. V lost 5 bases, J lost 0 bases, and 11 bases lay in between. Germline-derived CDR1 and CDR2 are MNHEY and SMNVEV (reference sequence). The CDR3 runs 14 residues. The CDR3, as DNA: TGTGCCAGCAGTCCCCCAGAGAGCTCCTACGAGCAGTACTTC. This gives the protein CASSPPESSYEQYF.

This clonotype was picked up a small number of times. J is TRBJ2-1 and V is TRBV3-1; 7 nucleotides line up with TRBD2. Germline assignment: CDR1 LGHDT and CDR2 YNNKEL (reference sequence). The CDR3 is 12 amino acids. V shed 1 base and J 12 bases; nucleotides not matched to a gene: 3. This chain's CDR3 is CASSQVGGGQFF. The CDR3 coding sequence is TGTGCCAGCAGCCAAGTCGGCGGGGGGCAGTTCTTC.

This clonotype was seen only a few times. The V and J genes are TRBV28 and TRBJ1-2; D is unclear. Germline V gene data show CDR1 as MDHEN and CDR2 as SYDVKM. Trimming left V 5 bases short and J 5 bases short, with 3 bases between. This CDR3 is built from 10 residues. In DNA, the CDR3 is TGTGCCAGCAGTCAGTATGGCTACACCTTC. Its translation is CASSQYGYTF.

J is TRBJ1-4 and V is TRBV29-1; TRBD1 is a possible D gene (5 bases). Deletions cut 4 bases from V and 8 bases from J, with 11 bases between. The CDR3 is 12 residues long. Per germline, CDR1 SQVTM and CDR2 ANQGSEA. CDR3 protein: CSVGQGKEKLFF. The CDR3 DNA follows: TGCAGCGTTGGTCAGGGAAAGGAAAAACTGTTTTTT.

The J gene is TRBJ1-2, the V gene TRBV30, with 7 bases that match TRBD1. Germline-derived CDR1 and CDR2 are GTSNPN and SVGIG (reference sequence). The V gene end was trimmed by 3 bases and the J gene end by 4 bases; junction bases not matched to a gene: 14. This CDR3 region has 16 residues. CDR3 region: CAWRQGPKISTYGYTF. The CDR3 nucleotides read TGTGCCTGGAGACAGGGGCCCAAAATCTCTACCTATGGCTACACCTTC.

This clonotype was recorded at least ten times. The J gene is TRBJ2-2, the V gene TRBV5-1, with 7 nucleotides matching TRBD1. Trimming removed 3 bases from V and 2 bases from J; junction bases left unmatched: 7. The CDR3 is 16 amino acids. Germline V gene lookup returns CDR1 SGHRS and CDR2 YFSETQ. The CDR3 is CASSSRTGVNTGELFF. In DNA, the CDR3 is TGCGCCAGCAGCTCTCGGACAGGTGTTAACACCGGGGAGCTGTTTTTT.

The CDR3 is CASSPTRGTGFVGYTF. The CDR3, as DNA: TGTGCCAGCAGCCCAACCCGTGGGACAGGGTTTGTTGGCTACACCTTC. This chain connects TRBV7-2 to TRBJ1-2, with 9 bases aligning to TRBD1. V trimming: 5 bases; J trimming: 7 bases; junction bases outside the gene matches: 14. Germline values: CDR1 SGHTA, CDR2 FQGNSA. This CDR3 has 16 residues.

There are many counts of this clonotype. This chain joins TRBV7-9 and TRBJ2-2; TRBD1 aligns across 8 bases. The ends lost 4 bases at V and 5 bases at J; junction bases unmatched: 6. The CDR3 is 15 residues long. CDR1 and CDR2 (germline): SEHNR, FQNEAQ (reference sequence). CDR3 loop: CASSSRTGRTGELFF. In DNA, the CDR3 is TGTGCCAGCAGCTCTCGGACAGGGAGAACCGGGGAGCTGTTTTTT.

This clonotype was picked up many times. V usage is TRBV29-1 and J usage is TRBJ1-1; no firm D call. This CDR3 spans 12 amino acids. V shed 4 bases and J shed 0 bases, with 6 bases lying between them. Germline assignment: CDR1 SQVTM and CDR2 ANQGSEA. The CDR3 is CSVGYMNTEAFF. The DNA of the CDR3 is TGCAGCGTTGGTTATATGAACACTGAAGCTTTCTTT.

The chain recombines TRBV15 with TRBJ2-7; 11 positions agree with TRBD1. CDR1 is LNHNV, CDR2 YYDKDF, per germline (reference sequence). J lost 5 bases, V lost 8 bases, and 8 bases had no gene match. There are 14 residues in the CDR3. The CDR3 sequence is CATATGTGGNEQYF. CDR3 sequence (DNA): TGTGCCACCGCTACCGGGACAGGGGGTAACGAGCAGTACTTC.

This clonotype was seen only a few times. The V call is TRBV5-1, the J call TRBJ2-3; D uncertain. Germline V gene lookup returns CDR1 SGHRS and CDR2 YFSETQ. Trimming took 1 base from V and 1 from J, leaving 13 bases between them. There are 16 residues in the CDR3. CDR3 loop: CASSLIVGGGTDTQYF. The CDR3 DNA reads TGCGCCAGCAGCTTGATTGTTGGCGGAGGCACAGATACGCAGTATTTT.

This clonotype was seen only a few times. The chain joins TRBV24-1 to TRBJ2-3; D unresolved. CDR3 length equals 14 residues. Germline V gene data show CDR1 as KGHDR and CDR2 as SFDVKD. Trimming pared 5 bases from V and 0 bases from J, leaving 8 bases between. This chain's CDR3 is CATSGRASTDTQYF. The CDR3 DNA reads as TGTGCCACCAGTGGACGAGCTAGCACAGATACGCAGTATTTT.

A few counts support this clonotype. This chain joins TRBV12-3 or TRBV12-4 and TRBJ1-1, with unresolved D. V gave up 4 bases and J gave up 0 bases, with 15 bases separating them. CDR3 length: 16 amino acids. CDR3 protein: CASSSRGWALNTEAFF. The CDR3 bases are TGTGCCAGCAGTTCACGGGGATGGGCACTGAACACTGAAGCTTTCTTT.

This clonotype was observed many times. The V call is TRBV29-1, the J call TRBJ1-1; weak D call: TRBD1 (5 bases). Germline assignment: CDR1 SQVTM and CDR2 ANQGSEA. Trimming left V 7 bases short and J 6 bases short, with 18 bases between. This CDR3 is 13 amino acids long. The CDR3 loop reads CSARDAKRAEAFF. CDR3 nucleotide sequence: TGCAGCGCCCGGGACGCGAAGAGGGCTGAAGCTTTCTTT.

V and J are TRBV6-5 and TRBJ1-5; TRBD1 matches 8 bases. The CDR3 loop spans 15 amino acids. Germline CDR1 reads MNHEY; CDR2 reads SVGAGI. V was pared by 2 bases and J by 1 base, with 1 base of the junction left unmatched. The CDR3 region has the DNA TGTGCCAGCAGTTACCGGACAGGGAGCAATCAGCCCCAGCATTTT. Encoded protein: CASSYRTGSNQPQHF.

This clonotype was seen a handful of times. This chain links TRBV20-1 with TRBJ2-1, with a tentative D call TRBD2 (7 bases). V dropped 7 bases and J dropped 1 base, with 14 bases sitting between them. CDR1 DFQATT and CDR2 SNEGSKA come from the germline V gene (reference sequence). The CDR3 loop spans 14 amino acids. The CDR3 sequence: CSGVGGPSYNEQFF. DNA for the CDR3: TGCAGTGGTGTCGGGGGGCCATCCTACAATGAGCAGTTCTTC.

The rearrangement links TRBV7-2 to TRBJ2-2; D might be TRBD2 (6 bases). Germline lookup yields CDR1 SGHTA and CDR2 FQGNSA. There are 15 residues in the CDR3. Trimming took 5 bases from V and 4 from J, leaving 14 bases between them. The CDR3 sequence: CASSPAGLRTGELFF. CDR3 DNA sequence: TGTGCCAGCAGCCCCGCGGGGTTACGCACCGGGGAGCTGTTTTTT. The full variable domain, completed using reference TRBV7-2 and TRBJ2-2, is GAGVSQSPSNKVTEKGKDVELRCDPISGHTALYWYRQSLGQGLEFLIYFQGNSAPDKSGLPSDRFSAERTGGSVSTLTIQRTQQEDSAVYLCASSPAGLRTGELFFGEGSRLTVL.

There are a few counts of this clonotype. The V call is TRBV28, the J call TRBJ1-4, with D tentatively TRBD1 (5 bases). There are 12 residues in the CDR3. Germline V gene data show CDR1 as MDHEN and CDR2 as SYDVKM. V was pared by 9 bases and J by 7 bases, with 12 bases between. The CDR3 sequence: CASTQGVEKLFF. In DNA, the CDR3 is TGTGCCAGTACCCAGGGAGTTGAAAAACTGTTTTTT.

This clonotype has just a few counts. The rearrangement joins TRBV6-5 to TRBJ2-2, with D unresolved. The CDR3 has 16 residues. Trimming shortened V by 4 bases and J by 0 bases, and 12 bases separated the two germline ends. In germline, CDR1 is MNHEY, CDR2 SVGAGI. The CDR3 DNA is TGTGCCAGCAGTTCCCCTGGTGGGACGAACACCGGGGAGCTGTTTTTT. Amino acids: CASSSPGGTNTGELFF.

Written as DNA, the CDR3 is TGTGCCAGCAGTCCCCCAGGGGGCAATCAGCCCCAGCATTTT. Translation: CASSPPGGNQPQHF. The chain uses TRBV4-2 and TRBJ1-5; D might be TRBD1 (6 bases). The CDR3 is 14 residues long. Deletions cut 6 bases from V and 2 bases from J, with 11 bases between. Germline V gene data show CDR1 as LGHNA and CDR2 as YNFKEQ.

This clonotype occurred a few times. The chain is built from TRBV9 and TRBJ2-5; D unclear. Germline values: CDR1 SGDLS, CDR2 YYNGEE. The CDR3 is 13 amino acids. V was trimmed by 1 base and J by 4 bases, leaving 8 bases between them. The CDR3 region is CASSVSGSETQYF. CDR3 in DNA: TGTGCCAGCAGCGTATCAGGTTCAGAGACCCAGTACTTC. The full variable domain, rest sourced from reference TRBV9 and TRBJ2-5, is DSGVTQTPKHLITATGQRVTLRCSPRSGDLSVYWYQQSLDQGLQFLIQYYNGEERAKGNILERFSAQQFPDLHSELNLSSLELGDSALYFCASSVSGSETQYFGPGTRLLVL.

This clonotype was counted a few times. The chain joins TRBV11-2 to TRBJ1-1; the D gene is possibly TRBD1 (5 bases). The CDR3 contains 15 residues. V was shortened by 4 bases and J by 0 bases, with 12 bases between the two germline ends. CDR1 is SGHAT, CDR2 FQNNGV, per germline. CDR3 sequence reads: CASSWGGALNTEAFF. The CDR3 DNA reads as TGTGCCAGCAGCTGGGGAGGGGCCCTGAACACTGAAGCTTTCTTT.

This clonotype was detected many times. J is TRBJ2-7 and V is TRBV6-1; 9 nucleotides line up with TRBD1. From germline, CDR1 is MNHNS and CDR2 SASEGT. This CDR3 comprises 14 residues. The V gene end was trimmed by 6 bases and the J gene end by 5 bases; junction bases not matched to a gene: 8. The CDR3 nucleotides are TGTGCCAGCAGCGATCGGAGGACAGGGGACGAGCAGTACTTC. Its translation: CASSDRRTGDEQYF.

Many counts were recorded for this clonotype. V usage is TRBV5-1 and J usage is TRBJ1-1; TRBD1 agrees at 8 bases. The V segment lost 2 bases and the J segment 5 bases; nucleotides outside the gene matches: 5. From germline, CDR1 is SGHRS and CDR2 YFSETQ. The CDR3 is 14 residues long. The CDR3 DNA follows: TGCGCCAGCAGCTTCCAGGGGGCACGGACTGAAGCTTTCTTT. This codes for CASSFQGARTEAFF.

This clonotype was picked up many times. The chain recombines TRBV6-2 or TRBV6-3 with TRBJ1-6; D not certain. The CDR3 runs 15 residues. The V gene's germline CDR1 is MNHEY and CDR2 SVGEGT. V gave up 6 bases and J gave up 2 bases, with 11 bases separating them. DNA of the CDR3: TGTGCCAGCAGCCAGACGAGGACCTATAATTCACCCCTCCACTTT. Translated, it gives CASSQTRTYNSPLHF.

This clonotype has only a few counts. V usage is TRBV5-4 and J usage is TRBJ2-1; 9 bases agree with TRBD2. The CDR3 covers 15 residues. V lost 0 bases, J lost 7 bases, and 5 bases stayed unmatched. Germline V gene sequence: CDR1 SGHNT, CDR2 YYREEE (reference sequence). CDR3 protein: CASSLGLAGRNEQFF. In DNA form, the CDR3 reads TGTGCCAGCAGCTTGGGCCTAGCGGGGAGGAATGAGCAGTTCTTC.

This clonotype was recorded at least ten times. The rearrangement uses TRBV29-1 and TRBJ1-1, with D maybe TRBD1 (6 bases). Germline lookup yields CDR1 SQVTM and CDR2 ANQGSEA. Trimming cost V 4 bases and J 5 bases, with 14 bases left between them. This CDR3 region has 13 residues. CDR3 sequence reads: CSVVSRGRTEAFF. The CDR3 region has the DNA TGCAGCGTTGTAAGCAGGGGAAGAACTGAAGCTTTCTTT.

This clonotype was picked up a small number of times. V gene TRBV19 combines with J gene TRBJ2-1, with D uncertain. V lost 3 bases to trimming and J lost 2 bases, with 20 bases between them. The germline V gene has CDR1 LNHDA and CDR2 SQIVND (reference sequence). This CDR3 is built from 18 residues. The CDR3 DNA sequence: TGTGCCAGTAGTATTTCACAGCGTCGTCTCGTCCCCTACAATGAGCAGTTCTTC. Its translation: CASSISQRRLVPYNEQFF.

The chain uses TRBV9 and TRBJ2-1; D call uncertain. Trimming took 3 bases from V and 5 from J, leaving 3 bases between them. The length of the CDR3 is 11 residues. The germline CDR1 and CDR2 sequences are SGDLS and YYNGEE. The CDR3 DNA sequence: TGTGCCAGCAGCGCCCACAATGAGCAGTTCTTC. It is translated as CASSAHNEQFF.

This clonotype was detected only a few times. The rearrangement joins TRBV7-9 to TRBJ2-3, with D perhaps matching TRBD1 (7 bases). Germline V gene data show CDR1 as SEHNR and CDR2 as FQNEAQ (reference sequence). There are 14 residues in the CDR3. V lost 4 bases and J lost 4, with 12 bases in between. CDR3 protein: CASSSAGGSDTQYF. CDR3 nucleotide sequence: TGTGCCAGCAGCTCGGCAGGGGGGTCAGATACGCAGTATTTT.

The chain is built from TRBV7-2 and TRBJ2-7, with D perhaps matching TRBD1 or TRBD2 (5 bases each). Trimming shortened V by 8 bases and J by 2 bases, and 13 bases separated the two germline ends. Germline assignment: CDR1 SGHTA and CDR2 FQGNSA. CDR3 length: 13 residues. CDR3 DNA: TGTGCCAGCGGTTTGAGGGGTCCCTACGAGCAGTACTTC. Protein: CASGLRGPYEQYF. Full variable domain (rest looked up from reference TRBV7-2 and TRBJ2-7): GAGVSQSPSNKVTEKGKDVELRCDPISGHTALYWYRQSLGQGLEFLIYFQGNSAPDKSGLPSDRFSAERTGGSVSTLTIQRTQQEDSAVYLCASGLRGPYEQYFGPGTRLTVT.

This clonotype turned up a few times. V and J are TRBV6-1 and TRBJ1-4; D gene uncertain. The CDR3 has 14 residues. Germline assignment: CDR1 MNHNS and CDR2 SASEGT. Between the trimmed V and J ends, which lost 2 bases and 11 bases, there was a span of 15 bases. The DNA for the CDR3 is TGTGCCAGCAGTGAATTCCGGGTCCAGGACAAACTGTTTTTT. It translates to CASSEFRVQDKLFF.